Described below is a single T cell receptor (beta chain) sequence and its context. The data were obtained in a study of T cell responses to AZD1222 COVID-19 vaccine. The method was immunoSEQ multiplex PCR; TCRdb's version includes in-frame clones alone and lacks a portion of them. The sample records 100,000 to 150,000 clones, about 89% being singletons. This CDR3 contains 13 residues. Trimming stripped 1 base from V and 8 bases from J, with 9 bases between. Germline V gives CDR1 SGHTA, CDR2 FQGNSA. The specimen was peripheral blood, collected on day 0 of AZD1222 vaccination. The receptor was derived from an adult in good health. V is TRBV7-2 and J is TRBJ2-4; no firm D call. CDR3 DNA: TGTGCCAGCAGCTTAGGGCGGACCGACATTCAGTACTTC. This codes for CASSLGRTDIQYF.